One and the same sample provided the 20 T cell receptor beta chains below, sequenced in a study of Ad26.COV2.S vaccination and SARS-CoV-2 variants. Treatment here: roughly 20 received Ad26.COV2.S at low or high dose, single or two shots; 5 received placebo; per-sample allocation not given. Sampling was done on day 63 after the first vaccine or placebo injection. Clones were sequenced by immunoSEQ multiplex PCR, and TCRdb holds only the in-frame ones, with some missing. Of a few hundred thousand clones detected, around 92% appear once; the ten largest clones hold around 1.7%. The sequenced sample was peripheral blood, obtained in a trial of Ad26.COV2.S vaccine versus placebo. Receptor source: a person between 18 and 59 years old who received the Ad26.COV2.S COVID-19 vaccine or a placebo.

The chain uses TRBV9 and TRBJ2-5; TRBD2 agrees at 10 bases. Trimming at V came to 0 bases and at J to 5 bases, leaving 4 bases not matched to a gene. The CDR3 extends over 15 amino acids. Germline CDR1 SGDLS, CDR2 YYNGEE. The CDR3 sequence is CASSVEAGGHETQYF. The CDR3 nucleotides read TGTGCCAGCAGCGTAGAAGCGGGGGGGCATGAGACCCAGTACTTC.

V usage is TRBV2 and J usage is TRBJ2-2; TRBD1 agrees at 11 bases. The J segment lost 5 bases and the V segment lost 4 bases, leaving 3 bases of the junction unmatched. The germline V gene encodes CDR1 SNHLY and CDR2 FYNNEI. The CDR3 runs 15 residues. The DNA for the CDR3 is TGTGCCAGCAGTGGGGGACAGGGGGGTACCGGGGAGCTGTTTTTT. Amino acids: CASSGGQGGTGELFF.

V usage is TRBV27 and J usage is TRBJ1-4, with a possible D match to TRBD1 (5 bases). V was trimmed by 6 bases and J by 8 bases, leaving 16 bases between them. Per the germline V gene, CDR1 is MNHEY and CDR2 is SMNVEV (reference sequence). There are 14 residues in the CDR3. CDR3 amino acids: CASSTGPGWEKLFF. CDR3 bases: TGTGCCAGCAGCACGGGACCCGGGTGGGAAAAACTGTTTTTT.

V is TRBV27 and J is TRBJ2-7; D remains ambiguous. CDR1 is MNHEY, CDR2 SMNVEV, per germline (reference sequence). The CDR3 loop spans 13 amino acids. Trimming took off 3 bases at V and 2 bases at J, with 8 bases between the two ends. The CDR3 region is CASSFADAYEQYF. The CDR3, as DNA: TGTGCCAGCAGTTTCGCAGACGCCTACGAGCAGTACTTC.

The V gene is TRBV19, the J gene TRBJ2-2; 10 positions agree with TRBD1. CDR1 is LNHDA and CDR2 is SQIVND in the germline V gene (reference sequence). The junction had 9 bases not matched to a gene; V was cut back by 5 bases and J by 6 bases. This CDR3 comprises 16 residues. Here the CDR3 reads CASSFRGQGRAGELFF. The CDR3 coding sequence is TGTGCCAGTAGTTTTCGGGGACAGGGGCGAGCCGGGGAGCTGTTTTTT.

A note on this clone: Distinct nucleotide sequences in the sample also encode this CDR3. The chain is built from TRBV5-1 and TRBJ1-1, with D perhaps matching TRBD1 (6 bases). Germline V lookup: CDR1 SGHRS, CDR2 YFSETQ. The CDR3 is made up of 13 amino acids. The V end lost 2 bases, the J end lost 2 bases, and 7 bases lay between the germline ends. The CDR3 loop reads CASSFRGNTEAFF. In nucleotides, the CDR3 is TGCGCCAGCAGCTTCAGGGGCAACACTGAAGCTTTCTTT.

The rearrangement links TRBV2 to TRBJ1-1, with 7 nucleotides matching TRBD1. The V gene end was trimmed by 7 bases and the J gene end by 0 bases; junction bases not matched to a gene: 8. Germline V gene sequence: CDR1 SNHLY, CDR2 FYNNEI. The CDR3 extends over 15 amino acids. The CDR3 DNA reads TGTGCCAGCATCTCCTTGGACAGGTTGAACACTGAAGCTTTCTTT. This translates into CASISLDRLNTEAFF. The whole variable domain, filled in from reference TRBV2 and TRBJ1-1, reads EPEVTQTPSHQVTQMGQEVILRCVPISNHLYFYWYRQILGQKVEFLVSFYNNEISEKSEIFDDQFSVERPDGSNFTLKIRSTKLEDSAMYFCASISLDRLNTEAFFGQGTRLTVV.

V is TRBV5-4 and J is TRBJ1-1; unclear D gene. Germline V gene lookup returns CDR1 SGHNT and CDR2 YYREEE (reference sequence). V was shortened by 3 bases and J by 5 bases, with 17 bases between the two germline ends. The CDR3 spans 15 residues. The CDR3 sequence is CASSSEERVGTEAFF. CDR3 nucleotide sequence: TGTGCCAGCAGCTCGGAGGAGAGGGTTGGGACTGAAGCTTTCTTT.

This clone was seen a single time. This chain connects TRBV2 to TRBJ1-2; D is ambiguous. Germline V gene sequence: CDR1 SNHLY, CDR2 FYNNEI. This CDR3 has 14 residues. Deletions cut 3 bases from V and 1 base from J, with 9 bases between. CDR3 protein: CASSEATVNYGYTF. CDR3 sequence (DNA): TGTGCCAGCAGTGAGGCGACGGTTAACTATGGCTACACCTTC. Drawing the rest from reference TRBV2 and TRBJ1-2, the complete variable domain is EPEVTQTPSHQVTQMGQEVILRCVPISNHLYFYWYRQILGQKVEFLVSFYNNEISEKSEIFDDQFSVERPDGSNFTLKIRSTKLEDSAMYFCASSEATVNYGYTFGSGTRLTVV.

The gene calls are TRBV7-8 and TRBJ2-2; 9 positions match TRBD1. CDR1 and CDR2 (germline): SGHVS, FQNEAQ. This CDR3 spans 16 amino acids. With V trimmed by 5 bases and J by 5 bases, 9 bases remained unmatched. For the CDR3, the DNA is TGTGCCAGCAGCACCCGGACAGGGGCTGGGACCGGGGAGCTGTTTTTT. Its translation is CASSTRTGAGTGELFF. Full variable domain (remainder filled in from reference TRBV7-8 and TRBJ2-2): GAGVSQSPRYKVAKRGQDVALRCDPISGHVSLFWYQQALGQGPEFLTYFQNEAQLDKSGLPSDRFFAERPEGSVSTLKIQRTQQEDSAVYLCASSTRTGAGTGELFFGEGSRLTVL.

The chain's CDR3 is CASSLAGALTGNTEAFF. The DNA of the CDR3 is TGTGCCAGCAGTCTCGCAGGGGCTCTGACTGGGAACACTGAAGCTTTCTTT. The chain links TRBV6-2 or TRBV6-3 to TRBJ1-1; TRBD1 is a possible D gene (6 bases). The CDR3 length is 17 residues. The germline V gene encodes CDR1 MNHEY and CDR2 SVGEGT. The V and J ends lost 5 bases and 1 base respectively, with 20 bases between them.

Concerning this clone itself: Other DNA sequences from this sample encode an identical CDR3 as well. The V and J genes are TRBV18 and TRBJ1-1, with D unclear. With 2 bases removed from V and 1 base from J, the gap between germline ends came to 5 bases. The CDR3 is 13 residues long. Germline CDR1 and CDR2: KGHSH and LQKENI. Here the CDR3 reads CASSPGRNTEAFF. In nucleotides, the CDR3 is TGTGCCAGCTCACCAGGGAGGAACACTGAAGCTTTCTTT.

The V call is TRBV7-9, the J call TRBJ2-5, with a weak D call TRBD1 (6 bases). Between the trimmed V and J ends, which lost 5 bases and 1 base, there was a span of 11 bases. Germline V lookup: CDR1 SEHNR, CDR2 FQNEAQ (reference sequence). This CDR3 is 14 amino acids long. The CDR3 loop is CASSPGDIQETQYF. The DNA of the CDR3 is TGTGCCAGCAGCCCAGGGGACATCCAAGAGACCCAGTACTTC.

This clone has just one count. The V gene is TRBV18, the J gene TRBJ1-1; D is perhaps TRBD1 (6 bases). V lost 3 bases and J 4 bases, leaving 12 bases between the germline ends. CDR3 length equals 14 residues. Germline V gives CDR1 KGHSH, CDR2 LQKENI. The CDR3 protein is CASSPRGRGTEAFF. CDR3 bases: TGTGCCAGCTCACCCCGGGGCAGGGGCACTGAAGCTTTCTTT.

This clone was recorded once. This rearrangement joins TRBV29-1 to TRBJ2-5, with 7 bases matching TRBD2. The CDR3 runs to 15 residues. Germline V gene lookup returns CDR1 SQVTM and CDR2 ANQGSEA. The junction had 14 bases not matched to a gene; V was cut back by 6 bases and J by 4 bases. The CDR3 reads CSVPDSGTLGETQYF. CDR3 sequence (DNA): TGCAGCGTCCCCGACAGCGGGACTTTGGGAGAGACCCAGTACTTC. The entire variable domain, with the rest obtained from reference TRBV29-1 and TRBJ2-5, is as follows: SAVISQKPSRDICQRGTSLTIQCQVDSQVTMMFWYRQQPGQSLTLIATANQGSEATYESGFVIDKFPISRPNLTFSTLTVSNMSPEDSSIYLCSVPDSGTLGETQYFGPGTRLLVL.

The CDR3: CATADTEAFF. CDR3 sequence (DNA): TGTGCCACCGCAGACACTGAAGCTTTCTTT. The chain has TRBV28 and TRBJ1-1; D is unclear. The CDR3 covers 10 residues. Germline V gene sequence: CDR1 MDHEN, CDR2 SYDVKM. V was pared by 10 bases and J by 3 bases, with 6 bases between.

This chain connects TRBV27 to TRBJ2-5; TRBD2 might be the D (5 bases). This CDR3 has 14 amino acids. Deletions cut 1 base from V and 1 base from J, with 7 bases between. Germline CDR1 MNHEY, CDR2 SMNVEV (reference sequence). CDR3 sequence (DNA): TGTGCCAGCAGTTTATTAGGGAGCCAAGAGACCCAGTACTTC. Protein: CASSLLGSQETQYF.

CDR3 protein: CASSQTGGGEKLFF. The DNA for the CDR3 is TGTGCCAGTAGCCAGACAGGGGGTGGAGAAAAACTGTTTTTT. The rearrangement links TRBV19 to TRBJ1-4; 9 bases line up with TRBD1. In germline, CDR1 is LNHDA, CDR2 SQIVND (reference sequence). V lost 6 bases, J lost 8 bases, and 7 bases stayed unmatched. The length of the CDR3 is 14 residues. The whole variable domain, remainder taken from reference TRBV19 and TRBJ1-4, is DGGITQSPKYLFRKEGQNVTLSCEQNLNHDAMYWYRQDPGQGLRLIYYSQIVNDFQKGDIAEGYSVSREKKESFPLTVTSAQKNPTAFYLCASSQTGGGEKLFFGSGTQLSVL.

The V call is TRBV19, the J call TRBJ1-2, with D hard to call. With 3 bases removed from V and 8 bases from J, the gap between germline ends came to 19 bases. Germline lookup yields CDR1 LNHDA and CDR2 SQIVND (reference sequence). The CDR3 sequence is 15 residues long. DNA of the CDR3: TGTGCCAGTAGTATCCCCTTCGACCAGGCAAGGGGCTACACCTTC. Translated, it gives CASSIPFDQARGYTF.

The V call is TRBV3-1 (or the pseudogene TRBV3-2), the J call TRBJ2-7, with a weak D call TRBD1 (5 bases). Germline loops: CDR1 LGHDT, CDR2 YNNKEL (reference sequence). CDR3 length: 14 amino acids. Trimming removed 2 bases from V and 4 bases from J, with 12 bases in between. This chain's CDR3 is CASSQSTGDYEQYF. CDR3 nucleotides: TGTGCCAGCAGCCAATCCACAGGAGATTACGAGCAGTACTTC.